This T cell receptor (beta chain) derives from a study of blood T cells in healthy people across ages. Study conclusions and caveats: A roughly linear fall in TCR beta diversity per million T cells was seen with increasing age. Higher diversity, along with more naive CD4+ cells, distinguished long-lived donors from aged donors.

Turning to this clonotype: Its antigen is unknown.

Donation came from healthy Caucasian individuals in Russia who were aged 6 to 90. V gave up 5 bases and J gave up 11 bases, with 21 bases separating them. The CDR3 length is 14 residues. In germline, CDR1 is MNHEY, CDR2 SVGAGI. Primers used in a second PCR of roughly 6 to 11 cycles were a sample-barcoded 5' primer and a J-beta primer mix. TCRdb used MiXCR to reprocess the 5' RACE reads, holding one entry per CDR3 protein. The sample lists roughly 500,000 distinct CDR3 sequences; 25% to 30% were seen once. The clonotype comes from a woman between 65 and 79 years old in good health. V and J are TRBV6-5 and TRBJ1-1, with a possible D match to TRBD1 (5 bases). What was sequenced was blood. The CDR3: CASSNQPGTGAAFF. The CDR3, as DNA: TGTGCCAGCAGTAATCAACCCGGGACGGGTGCGGCTTTCTTT.